This T cell receptor (beta chain) is from a study of blood T cell repertoires in COVID-19. The overall study: Sources were T cells, B-cell-depleted T cells, or PBMCs; the material itself was cDNA or gDNA.

Germline trimming cut 10 bases from V and 1 base from J; bases unmatched to any gene: 7. The germline V gene encodes CDR1 ENHRY and CDR2 SYGVKD. The CDR3 extends over 14 amino acids. Original processing methods: Reference gene primer amplification gave nucleated cell count estimates. TCRdb's table, derived via immunoSEQ multiplex PCR, lists solely in-frame clones and lacks some. Clonal size and the V and J genes are those of that table, whereas D and trimming came from the DNA. This table has approximately 89,000 clones, 90% to 95% appearing once. V is TRBV10-3 and J is TRBJ2-5; TRBD1 matches 9 bases. This clonotype was sampled from a human donor with active COVID-19. The donor label of this sample is uncertain. The sequenced sample was peripheral blood. CDR3 sequence reads: CATGADRGQETQYF. CDR3 nucleotide sequence: TGTGCCACCGGGGCGGACAGGGGCCAAGAGACCCAGTACTTC.